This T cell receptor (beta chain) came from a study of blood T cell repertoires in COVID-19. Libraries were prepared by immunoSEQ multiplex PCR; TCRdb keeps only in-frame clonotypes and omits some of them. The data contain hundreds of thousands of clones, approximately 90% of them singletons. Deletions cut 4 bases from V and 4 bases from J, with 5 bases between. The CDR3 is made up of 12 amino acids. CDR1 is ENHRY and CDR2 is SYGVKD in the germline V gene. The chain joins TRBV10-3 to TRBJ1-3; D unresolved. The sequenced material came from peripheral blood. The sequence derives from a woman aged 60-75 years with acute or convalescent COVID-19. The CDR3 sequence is CAISVEGNTIYF. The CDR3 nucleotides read TGTGCCATCAGTGTGGAGGGAAACACCATATATTTT.